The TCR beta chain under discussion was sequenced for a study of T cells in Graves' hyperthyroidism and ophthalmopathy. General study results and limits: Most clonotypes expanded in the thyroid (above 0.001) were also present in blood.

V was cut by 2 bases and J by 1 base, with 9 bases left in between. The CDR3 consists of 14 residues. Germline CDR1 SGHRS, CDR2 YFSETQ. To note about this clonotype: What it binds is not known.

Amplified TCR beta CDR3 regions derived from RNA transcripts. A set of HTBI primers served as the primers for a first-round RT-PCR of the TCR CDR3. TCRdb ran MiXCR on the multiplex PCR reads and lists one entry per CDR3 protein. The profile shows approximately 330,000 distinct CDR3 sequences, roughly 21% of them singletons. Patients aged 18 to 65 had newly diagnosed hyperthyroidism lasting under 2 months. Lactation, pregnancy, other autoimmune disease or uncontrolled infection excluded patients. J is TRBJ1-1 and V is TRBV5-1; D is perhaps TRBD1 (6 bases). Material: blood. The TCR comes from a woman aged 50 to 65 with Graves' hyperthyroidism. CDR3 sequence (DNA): TGCGCCAGCAGCTTATACAGGGCGAACACTGAAGCTTTCTTT. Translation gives CASSLYRANTEAFF.